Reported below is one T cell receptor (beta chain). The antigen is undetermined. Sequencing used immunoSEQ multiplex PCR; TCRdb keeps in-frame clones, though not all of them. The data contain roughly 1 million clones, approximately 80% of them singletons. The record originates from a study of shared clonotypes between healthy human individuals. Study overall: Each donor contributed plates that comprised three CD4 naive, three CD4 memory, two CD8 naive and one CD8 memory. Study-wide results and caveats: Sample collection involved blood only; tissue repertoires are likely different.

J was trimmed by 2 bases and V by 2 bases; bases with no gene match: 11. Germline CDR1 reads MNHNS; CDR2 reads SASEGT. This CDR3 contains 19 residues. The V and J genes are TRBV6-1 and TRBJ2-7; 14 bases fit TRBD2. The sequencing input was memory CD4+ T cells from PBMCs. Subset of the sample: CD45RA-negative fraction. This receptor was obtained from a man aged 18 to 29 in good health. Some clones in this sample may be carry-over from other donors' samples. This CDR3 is CASSERGTSGSLVAYEQYF. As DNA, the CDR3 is TGTGCCAGCAGTGAAAGAGGGACTAGCGGGAGCCTAGTGGCCTACGAGCAGTACTTC.